This T cell receptor (beta chain) originates from a study of Graves' ophthalmopathy and Graves' hyperthyroidism. Study information: At the time of initial diagnosis and before any treatment, peripheral blood was collected.

Serum thyroxine and TRAb, along with clinical symptoms, thyroid ultrasound and orbital computed tomography, were what diagnosis relied on. To note about this clonotype: Its antigen is unknown.

Amplification from RNA transcripts yielded the TCR beta CDR3 regions. Second-round multiplex PCR followed a first-round RT-PCR using HTBI primers. TCRdb re-derived calls from the multiplex PCR reads in MiXCR, one entry per CDR3 protein. This table has about 410,000 distinct CDR3 sequences, roughly 18% appearing once. The study's findings and limits: Appearing in blood as well were most expanded thyroid clonotypes above 0.001 frequency.

Germline V lookup: CDR1 LNHDA, CDR2 SQIVND (reference sequence). V lost 9 bases, J lost 6 bases, and 23 bases lay in between. The CDR3 sequence is 15 residues long. The sequenced sample consisted of peripheral blood. The rearrangement uses TRBV19 and TRBJ2-5, with D perhaps matching TRBD2 (6 bases). This TCR derives from a woman younger than 30 with Graves' ophthalmopathy. The CDR3 here is CASQGLSGEAKTQYF. The CDR3 nucleotides read TGTGCCAGCCAAGGACTATCGGGAGAGGCGAAGACCCAGTACTTC.